The 28 T cell receptor beta chains below come from one sample, sequenced in a study of cytomegalovirus exposure and HLA in healthy donors. PCR involved 60 Vbeta and 13 Jbeta primers. Data came from immunoSEQ multiplex PCR; TCRdb stores just in-frame clones and leaves some out. The table lists some 160,000 clones, 84% of them singletons. Source material: PBMCs. The receptors stem from a man aged 45 to 65 in good health and CMV-seropositive.

This chain uses TRBV15 with TRBJ1-2; 7 bases map to TRBD1. Germline V gene sequence: CDR1 LNHNV, CDR2 YYDKDF (reference sequence). V lost 0 bases and J lost 7; bases outside the gene matches: 5. This CDR3 contains 14 residues. CDR3 coding DNA: TGTGCCACCAGCAGAGAACTCAGGGGGGCTGGCTACACCTTC. This gives the protein CATSRELRGAGYTF.

The rearrangement uses TRBV19 and TRBJ2-1; D ambiguous. The germline V gene has CDR1 LNHDA and CDR2 SQIVND (reference sequence). The CDR3 sequence is 12 residues long. Trimming removed 1 base at V and 6 bases at J, with 4 bases between. CDR3 nucleotide sequence: TGTGCCAGTAGTATAGTGCGCAATGAGCAGTTCTTC. Residues: CASSIVRNEQFF.

The chain couples TRBV5-1 to TRBJ1-2; a possible D gene is TRBD1 (5 bases). From germline, CDR1 is SGHRS and CDR2 YFSETQ. The CDR3 contains 13 residues. Trimming removed 3 bases at V and 3 bases at J, with 9 bases between. CDR3: CASSSRGDYGYTF. The DNA for the CDR3 is TGCGCCAGCAGCTCCCGGGGGGACTATGGCTACACCTTC.

CDR3 sequence reads: CASSLLGGSSYNEQFF. The CDR3 DNA follows: TGTGCCAGCAGTTTATTGGGAGGGAGCTCCTACAATGAGCAGTTCTTC. V and J are TRBV27 and TRBJ2-1; 7 bases match TRBD2. Germline lookup yields CDR1 MNHEY and CDR2 SMNVEV (reference sequence). This CDR3 has 16 residues. J lost 0 bases, V lost 1 base, and 3 bases had no gene match.

The rearrangement links TRBV12-5 to TRBJ2-7; D not certain. The V end lost 6 bases, the J end lost 4 bases, and 13 bases lay between the germline ends. The CDR3 runs to 13 residues. Germline V lookup: CDR1 LGHNT, CDR2 FRNRAP. CDR3 protein: CASGSSVHYEQYV. The CDR3 region has the DNA TGTGCTAGTGGCTCGAGCGTACATTACGAGCAGTACGTC.

This clone was seen just once. The chain uses TRBV5-6 and TRBJ1-2; tentatively, D is TRBD1 (5 bases). The CDR3 is made up of 15 amino acids. V was trimmed by 6 bases and J by 4 bases, leaving 19 bases between them. In germline, CDR1 is SGHDT, CDR2 YYEEEE. The CDR3 bases are TGTGCCAGCATCCAAGAAGGCCTAAGGGGCTATGGCTACACCTTC. Encoded protein: CASIQEGLRGYGYTF.

This chain uses TRBV5-1 with TRBJ2-3; 11 positions match TRBD2. Germline V gene data show CDR1 as SGHRS and CDR2 as YFSETQ. The CDR3 sequence is 16 residues long. V trimming: 4 bases; J trimming: 2 bases; junction bases outside the gene matches: 6. The CDR3 sequence: CASSGSGLAATDTQYF. The CDR3 region has the DNA TGCGCCAGCAGCGGATCGGGACTAGCGGCCACAGATACGCAGTATTTT.

This CDR3 reads CASSLDPTGTYGYTF. CDR3 coding DNA: TGTGCCAGCAGCTTAGATCCCACAGGAACCTATGGCTACACCTTC. The rearrangement uses TRBV11-3 and TRBJ1-2, with D tentatively TRBD1 (5 bases). Trimming shortened V by 0 bases and J by 4 bases, and 12 bases separated the two germline ends. The CDR3 covers 15 residues. Looked up from germline, CDR1 is SGHNT and CDR2 is YENEEA.

The chain carries TRBV10-2 and TRBJ2-2, with D tentatively TRBD2 (5 bases). CDR1 is WSHSY, CDR2 SAAADI, per germline. Trimming took off 0 bases at V and 6 bases at J, with 11 bases between the two ends. The CDR3 extends over 15 amino acids. CDR3 nucleotide sequence: TGCGCCAGCAGTGAGTCTCTGGTGGGAGCCGGGGAGCTGTTTTTT. Translated, it gives CASSESLVGAGELFF.

This rearrangement joins TRBV10-3 to TRBJ1-2, with 8 bases matching TRBD1. Germline CDR1 is ENHRY and CDR2 is SYGVKD. The V and J ends lost 3 bases and 0 bases, in that order; junction bases with no gene match: 9. This CDR3 spans 17 amino acids. CDR3 in amino acids: CAISDTGQGLTNYGYTF. CDR3 nucleotide sequence: TGTGCCATCAGTGATACAGGACAGGGCCTTACTAACTATGGCTACACCTTC.

This sequence joins TRBV4-2 and TRBJ2-1; D is undetermined. Germline lookup yields CDR1 LGHNA and CDR2 YNFKEQ. The CDR3 spans 15 residues. The germline V and J ends were trimmed by 5 bases and 0 bases, with 11 bases remaining between them. The CDR3 coding sequence is TGTGCCAGCAGCTCAAGTGTCAGCTCCTACAATGAGCAGTTCTTC. It encodes CASSSSVSSYNEQFF.

The chain couples TRBV7-2 to TRBJ2-5; TRBD1 aligns across 7 bases. The better agreement between TRBJ2-7 and the DNA end casts doubt on the J call. The CDR3 has 16 residues. Germline assignment: CDR1 SGHTA and CDR2 FQGNSA. The CDR3 reads CASSPIQGRGTYEQYF. CDR3 sequence (DNA): TGTGCCAGCAGCCCAATACAGGGCAGGGGGACCTACGAGCAGTACTTC.

The chain combines TRBV21-1 with TRBJ2-7; TRBD2, as called in the table, went unchecked against the DNA. TRBV21-1 is noted as a pseudogene. This CDR3 has 17 amino acids. The CDR3 region has the DNA TGTGCCAGCAGCAAAGATACTAGCCGGAGAATCGGTGACGAGCAGTACGTC. Translated: CASSKDTSRRIGDEQYV.

The V and J genes are TRBV10-2 and TRBJ1-1; 9 bases match TRBD1. This CDR3 has 14 residues. Germline V lookup: CDR1 WSHSY, CDR2 SAAADI. V was pared by 5 bases and J by 5 bases, with 6 bases of the junction left unmatched. CDR3: CASSSTGGNTEAFF. CDR3 DNA sequence: TGCGCCAGCAGTTCGACAGGGGGAAATACTGAAGCTTTCTTT.

The rearrangement joins TRBV4-1 to TRBJ1-1, with D tentatively TRBD1 (5 bases). The CDR3 extends over 16 amino acids. Germline V CDR1 and CDR2: MGHRA, YSYEKL. V gave up 0 bases and J gave up 0 bases, with 11 bases separating them. Here the CDR3 DNA reads TGCGCCAGCAGCCAAGATCAAGTCAGGGTGAACACTGAAGCTTTCTTT. This translates into CASSQDQVRVNTEAFF.

The chain couples TRBV27 to TRBJ2-7; 9 bases match TRBD1. CDR3 length: 14 amino acids. Trimming took 6 bases from V and 3 from J; bases not matched to a gene: 6. The V gene's germline CDR1 is MNHEY and CDR2 SMNVEV (reference sequence). The CDR3 loop is CASRPGQGNYEQYF. CDR3 nucleotides: TGTGCCAGCAGGCCTGGACAGGGGAACTACGAGCAGTACTTC.

This chain connects TRBV5-4 to TRBJ2-4, with 7 bases lining up with TRBD1. Per germline, CDR1 SGHNT and CDR2 YYREEE (reference sequence). With 4 bases clipped from V and 14 bases from J, the junction kept 6 bases outside the gene matches. This CDR3 is 11 amino acids long. CDR3: CASSAGTVKYF. In DNA form, the CDR3 reads TGTGCCAGCAGCGCCGGGACAGTAAAGTACTTC.

This chain links TRBV6-4 with TRBJ2-2; 8 bases are shared with TRBD1. Looked up from germline, CDR1 is MRHNA and CDR2 is SNTAGT. The ends lost 11 bases at V and 8 bases at J; junction bases unmatched: 7. The CDR3 spans 12 residues. As DNA, the CDR3 is TGTGCCGGTTTCACAGGGGGAGGGGAGCTGTTTTTT. It specifies CAGFTGGGELFF.

The chain links TRBV11-2 to TRBJ2-1; possible D gene TRBD2, 5 bases. Trimming stripped 6 bases from V and 7 bases from J, with 16 bases between. This CDR3 is 14 amino acids long. Per the germline V gene, CDR1 is SGHAT and CDR2 is FQNNGV. The CDR3 region is CASSLARVGNEQFF. The CDR3 DNA is TGTGCCAGCAGTCTAGCTAGAGTGGGGAATGAGCAGTTCTTC.

The chain has TRBV10-1 and TRBJ1-1; 9 bases map to TRBD1. There are 15 residues in the CDR3. CDR1 and CDR2 from the germline V gene are WNHNN and SYGVQD (reference sequence). Germline trimming cut 0 bases from V and 4 bases from J; bases unmatched to any gene: 3. The CDR3 DNA follows: TGCGCCAGCAGTGAGTCAGGACAGGGGATCACTGAAGCTTTCTTT. Its protein product is CASSESGQGITEAFF.

The V gene is TRBV9, the J gene TRBJ2-1; 12 bases agree with TRBD2. Germline CDR1 SGDLS, CDR2 YYNGEE. V shed 3 bases and J 6 bases; nucleotides not matched to a gene: 4. The CDR3 is 15 residues long. Here the CDR3 reads CASSARTSGTNEQFF. The CDR3 DNA sequence: TGTGCCAGCAGCGCCCGGACTAGCGGGACCAATGAGCAGTTCTTC.

This chain joins TRBV29-1 and TRBJ1-2, with 7 bases identical to TRBD1. The V segment lost 0 bases and the J segment 4 bases; nucleotides outside the gene matches: 8. The CDR3 covers 15 residues. Germline V gene lookup returns CDR1 SQVTM and CDR2 ANQGSEA. The CDR3 is CSVEDQTGSFYGYTF. CDR3 coding DNA: TGCAGCGTTGAAGATCAGACAGGGTCTTTCTATGGCTACACCTTC.

The rearrangement joins TRBV29-1 to TRBJ1-1; D is unresolved. The CDR3 consists of 12 residues. Trimming pared 4 bases from V and 2 bases from J, leaving 8 bases between. Germline V gene lookup returns CDR1 SQVTM and CDR2 ANQGSEA. CDR3 nucleotide sequence: TGCAGCGTTGTTCGAGTTAACACTGAAGCTTTCTTT. Translated: CSVVRVNTEAFF.

The V gene is TRBV5-1, the J gene TRBJ1-2; TRBD1 might be the D (5 bases). V was cut by 3 bases and J by 4 bases, with 16 bases left in between. This CDR3 contains 15 residues. Germline V CDR1 and CDR2: SGHRS, YFSETQ. This chain's CDR3 is CASSYDPDSSYGYTF. In DNA, the CDR3 is TGCGCCAGCAGCTATGATCCCGACAGCTCCTATGGCTACACCTTC.

The chain is built from TRBV10-3 and TRBJ1-2; weak D call: TRBD1 (6 bases). The CDR3 runs to 13 residues. The V end lost 6 bases, the J end lost 4 bases, and 12 bases lay between the germline ends. Germline CDR1 and CDR2: ENHRY and SYGVKD. CDR3 loop: CAIRPLGAYGYTF. The CDR3 bases are TGTGCCATCAGACCCTTGGGGGCCTATGGCTACACCTTC.

A few counts support this clone. The chain recombines TRBV10-3 with TRBJ1-2; no clear D gene. CDR1 and CDR2 from the germline V gene are ENHRY and SYGVKD. Trimming removed 0 bases from V and 8 bases from J, with 13 bases in between. The CDR3 length is 14 residues. CDR3 protein: CAISESHGKGGYTF. CDR3 sequence (DNA): TGTGCCATCAGTGAGTCCCACGGGAAAGGCGGCTACACCTTC.

The CDR3 here is CAWTARQGNYGYTF. In nucleotides, the CDR3 is TGTGCCTGGACTGCGCGACAGGGCAACTATGGCTACACCTTC. This sequence joins TRBV30 and TRBJ1-2; 7 bases agree with TRBD1. Germline V gene lookup returns CDR1 GTSNPN and CDR2 SVGIG (reference sequence). CDR3 length: 14 amino acids. The V and J ends lost 4 bases and 2 bases, in that order; junction bases with no gene match: 7. Together with reference TRBV30 and TRBJ1-2, the CDR3 gives the full variable domain: SQTIHQWPATLVQPVGSPLSLECTVEGTSNPNLYWYRQAAGRGLQLLFYSVGIGQISSEVPQNLSASRPQDRQFILSSKKLLLSDSGFYLCAWTARQGNYGYTFGSGTRLTVV.

The V and J genes are TRBV7-9 and TRBJ1-5; no firm D call. Germline assignment: CDR1 SEHNR and CDR2 FQNEAQ (reference sequence). The CDR3 length is 13 residues. Trimming shortened V by 5 bases and J by 2 bases, and 7 bases separated the two germline ends. CDR3 DNA: TGTGCCAGCAGCCCCGAGGGCAATCAGCCCCAGCATTTT. Amino acid sequence: CASSPEGNQPQHF.